The 5 T cell receptor beta chains in this list originate from one sample, sequenced in a study of blood T cell repertoires in COVID-19. Sequencing used immunoSEQ multiplex PCR; TCRdb keeps in-frame clones, though not all of them. The profile covers more than 150,000 clones, with 80% to 90% appearing a single time and around 14% taken by the ten largest. The sequenced material came from peripheral blood. The origin of the receptors is a woman in her forties with acute or convalescent COVID-19.

This chain connects TRBV9 to TRBJ2-1, with 9 bases matching TRBD2. Germline CDR1 and CDR2: SGDLS and YYNGEE. The J segment lost 4 bases and the V segment lost 0 bases, leaving 5 bases of the junction unmatched. CDR3 size: 16 residues. CDR3 DNA: TGTGCCAGCAGCGTAGCGGATAGCGGGGGATACAATGAGCAGTTCTTC. As protein: CASSVADSGGYNEQFF.

This chain connects TRBV11-2 to TRBJ2-2, with 10 bases fitting TRBD2. The V gene end was trimmed by 2 bases and the J gene end by 5 bases; junction bases not matched to a gene: 2. This CDR3 comprises 15 residues. CDR1 is SGHAT, CDR2 FQNNGV, per germline. CDR3 nucleotide sequence: TGTGCCAGCAGCTTAAGCGGGGGGGCTACCGGGGAGCTGTTTTTT. Protein product: CASSLSGGATGELFF.

The chain joins TRBV5-6 to TRBJ1-2; 7 bases map to TRBD1. The J segment lost 7 bases and the V segment lost 0 bases, leaving 9 bases of the junction unmatched. The germline V gene encodes CDR1 SGHDT and CDR2 YYEEEE. CDR3 length equals 15 residues. CDR3 amino acids: CASSLGVQGYGGYTF. Here the CDR3 DNA reads TGTGCCAGCAGCTTGGGTGTACAGGGGTATGGTGGCTACACCTTC.

The chain couples TRBV7-2 to TRBJ2-1; D perhaps matches TRBD2 (6 bases). This CDR3 spans 15 amino acids. CDR1 is SGHTA and CDR2 is FQGNSA in the germline V gene. Trimming stripped 1 base from V and 9 bases from J, with 16 bases between. The CDR3 DNA reads TGTGCCAGCAGCTTAGGCGGGGTCGAGGCTAGTGAGCAGTTCTTC. Protein product: CASSLGGVEASEQFF.

This clone was seen only once. V usage is TRBV5-4 and J usage is TRBJ2-3; D uncertain. In germline, CDR1 is SGHNT, CDR2 YYREEE (reference sequence). The V gene lost 1 base and the J gene lost 1 base, with 4 bases spanning the gap. This CDR3 is built from 13 residues. CDR3 DNA: TGTGCCAGCAGCTTGCGCGGCACAGATACGCAGTATTTT. It is translated as CASSLRGTDTQYF.